The present entry profiles one T cell receptor (beta chain) with its context. Original analysis: Estimates of nucleated cell counts were drawn from the amplification of reference gene primers. The repertoire was sequenced with immunoSEQ multiplex PCR; TCRdb's copy has only in-frame clones and lacks some. D and trimming were read from the DNA, whereas the V and J calls and clone size are those reported in that table. The sample has a few hundred thousand clones, around 85% seen once. These data originate in a study of blood T cell repertoires in COVID-19. Study-wide background: The study drew acute and convalescent COVID-19 samples from the United States, Italy and Spain. T cells, B-cell-depleted T cells, or PBMCs provided the cDNA or gDNA that served as material.

Trimming at V came to 6 bases and at J to 5 bases, leaving 6 bases not matched to a gene. This CDR3 contains 16 residues. Germline V gives CDR1 LGHDT, CDR2 YNNKEL (reference sequence). This sequence originates from a human donor in a cohort sampled during active COVID-19. This chain uses TRBV3-1 (or the pseudogene TRBV3-2) with TRBJ2-5, with 16 positions matching TRBD2. Sequencing was carried out using peripheral blood. The CDR3 DNA reads as TGTGCCAGCAGTGGGACTAGCGGGGGGGCCGTGGAGACCCAGTACTTC. Protein product: CASSGTSGGAVETQYF.